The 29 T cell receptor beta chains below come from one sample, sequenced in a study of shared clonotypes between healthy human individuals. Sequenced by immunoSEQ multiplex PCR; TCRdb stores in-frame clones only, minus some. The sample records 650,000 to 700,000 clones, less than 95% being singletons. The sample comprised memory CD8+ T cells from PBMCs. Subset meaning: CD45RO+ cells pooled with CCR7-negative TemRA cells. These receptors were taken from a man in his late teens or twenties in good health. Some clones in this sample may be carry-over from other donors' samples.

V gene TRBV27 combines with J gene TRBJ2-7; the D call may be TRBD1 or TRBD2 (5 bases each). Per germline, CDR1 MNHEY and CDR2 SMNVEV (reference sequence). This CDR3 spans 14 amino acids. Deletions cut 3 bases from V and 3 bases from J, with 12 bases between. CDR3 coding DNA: TGTGCCAGCAGTTTCCTCGGGACGGACTACGAGCAGTACTTC. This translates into CASSFLGTDYEQYF.

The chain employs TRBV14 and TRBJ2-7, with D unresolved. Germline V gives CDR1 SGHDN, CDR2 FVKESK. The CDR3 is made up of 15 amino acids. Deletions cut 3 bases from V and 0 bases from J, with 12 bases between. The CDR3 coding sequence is TGTGCCAGCAGCCACCCAATGGAGAGCTCCTACGAGCAGTACTTC. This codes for CASSHPMESSYEQYF.

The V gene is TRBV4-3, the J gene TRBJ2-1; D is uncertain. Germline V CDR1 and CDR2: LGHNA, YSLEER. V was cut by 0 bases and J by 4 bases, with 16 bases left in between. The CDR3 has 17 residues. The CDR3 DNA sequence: TGCGCCAGCAGCCAAGAGACCCCCCAAACTGAATACAATGAGCAGTTCTTC. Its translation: CASSQETPQTEYNEQFF.

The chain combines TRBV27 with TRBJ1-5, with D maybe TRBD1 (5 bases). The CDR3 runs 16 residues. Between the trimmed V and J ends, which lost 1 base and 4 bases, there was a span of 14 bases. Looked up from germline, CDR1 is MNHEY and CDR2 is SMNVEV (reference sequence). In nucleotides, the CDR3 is TGTGCCAGCAGTTTATGGGCGGGGGGTGGAAATCAGCCCCAGCATTTT. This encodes CASSLWAGGGNQPQHF.

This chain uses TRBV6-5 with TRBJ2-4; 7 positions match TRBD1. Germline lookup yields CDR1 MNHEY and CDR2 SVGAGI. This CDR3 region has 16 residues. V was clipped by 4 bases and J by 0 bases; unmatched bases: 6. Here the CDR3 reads CASSSGTELAKNIQYF. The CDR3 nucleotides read TGTGCCAGCAGTTCGGGGACAGAACTAGCCAAAAACATTCAGTACTTC.

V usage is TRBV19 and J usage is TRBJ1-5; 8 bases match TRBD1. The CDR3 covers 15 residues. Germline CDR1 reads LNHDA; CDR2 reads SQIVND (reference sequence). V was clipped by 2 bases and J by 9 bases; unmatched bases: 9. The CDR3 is CASSIPDRGGWPQHF. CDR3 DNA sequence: TGTGCCAGTAGTATACCTGACAGGGGAGGTTGGCCCCAGCATTTT.

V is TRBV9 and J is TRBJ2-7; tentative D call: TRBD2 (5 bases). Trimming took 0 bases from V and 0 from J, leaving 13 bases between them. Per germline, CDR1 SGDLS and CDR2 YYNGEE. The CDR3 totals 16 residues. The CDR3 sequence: CASSVGVATISYEQYF. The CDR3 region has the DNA TGTGCCAGCAGCGTAGGGGTAGCGACAATCTCCTACGAGCAGTACTTC.

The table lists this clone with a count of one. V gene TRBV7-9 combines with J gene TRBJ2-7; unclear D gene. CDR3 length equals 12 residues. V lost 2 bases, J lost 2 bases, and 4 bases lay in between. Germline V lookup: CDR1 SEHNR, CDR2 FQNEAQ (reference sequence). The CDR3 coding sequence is TGTGCCAGCAGCTTACAGGCCTACGAGCAGTACTTC. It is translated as CASSLQAYEQYF.

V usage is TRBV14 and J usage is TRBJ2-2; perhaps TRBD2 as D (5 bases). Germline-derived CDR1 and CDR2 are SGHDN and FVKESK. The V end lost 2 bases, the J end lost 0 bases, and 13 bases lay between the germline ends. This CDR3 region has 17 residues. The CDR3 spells CASSQFKSGTNTGELFF. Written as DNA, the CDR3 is TGTGCCAGCAGCCAATTTAAATCGGGAACGAACACCGGGGAGCTGTTTTTT.

The CDR3 here is CASSQPSLAGGSEQYF. CDR3 sequence (DNA): TGCGCCAGCAGCCAACCCTCACTAGCGGGAGGATCCGAGCAGTACTTC. The chain uses TRBV4-1 and TRBJ2-7, with 12 bases aligning to TRBD2. The CDR3 sequence is 16 residues long. CDR1 MGHRA and CDR2 YSYEKL come from the germline V gene. V lost 2 bases, J lost 6 bases, and 8 bases stayed unmatched.

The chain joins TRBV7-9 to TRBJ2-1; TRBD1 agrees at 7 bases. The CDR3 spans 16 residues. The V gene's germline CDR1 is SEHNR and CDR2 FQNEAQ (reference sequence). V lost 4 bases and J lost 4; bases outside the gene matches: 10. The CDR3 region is CASSYTRDSRYNEQFF. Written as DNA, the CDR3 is TGTGCCAGCAGCTATACCCGGGACAGTAGATACAATGAGCAGTTCTTC.

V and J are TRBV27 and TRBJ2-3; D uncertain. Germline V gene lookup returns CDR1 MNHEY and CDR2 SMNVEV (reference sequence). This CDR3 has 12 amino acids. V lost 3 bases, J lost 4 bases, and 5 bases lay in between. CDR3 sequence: CASSFRPDTQYF. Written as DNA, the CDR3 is TGTGCCAGCAGTTTCCGTCCAGATACGCAGTATTTT.

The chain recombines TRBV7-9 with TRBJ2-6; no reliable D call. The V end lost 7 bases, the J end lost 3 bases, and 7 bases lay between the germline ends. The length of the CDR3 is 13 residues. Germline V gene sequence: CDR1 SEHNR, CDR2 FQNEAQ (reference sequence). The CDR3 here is CASIPFGANVLTF. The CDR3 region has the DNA TGTGCCAGCATCCCATTTGGGGCCAACGTCCTGACTTTC.

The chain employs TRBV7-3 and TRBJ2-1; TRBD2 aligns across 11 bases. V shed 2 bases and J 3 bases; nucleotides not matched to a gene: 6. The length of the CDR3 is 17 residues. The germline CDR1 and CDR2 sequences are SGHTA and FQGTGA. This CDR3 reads CASSLGGTSGIYNEQFF. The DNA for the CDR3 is TGTGCCAGCAGCTTAGGTGGGACTAGCGGCATCTACAATGAGCAGTTCTTC.

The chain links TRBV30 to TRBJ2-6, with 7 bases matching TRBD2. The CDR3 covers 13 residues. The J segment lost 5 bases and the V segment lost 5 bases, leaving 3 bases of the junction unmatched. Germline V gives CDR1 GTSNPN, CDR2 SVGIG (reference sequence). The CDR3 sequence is CAWASGRANVLTF. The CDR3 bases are TGTGCCTGGGCCAGCGGGAGGGCCAACGTCCTGACTTTC.

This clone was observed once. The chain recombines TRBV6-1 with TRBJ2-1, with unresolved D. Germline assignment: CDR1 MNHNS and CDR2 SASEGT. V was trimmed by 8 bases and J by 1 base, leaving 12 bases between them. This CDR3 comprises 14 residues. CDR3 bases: TGTGCCAGCGTCATCGCTGGATCCTACAATGAGCAGTTCTTC. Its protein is CASVIAGSYNEQFF.

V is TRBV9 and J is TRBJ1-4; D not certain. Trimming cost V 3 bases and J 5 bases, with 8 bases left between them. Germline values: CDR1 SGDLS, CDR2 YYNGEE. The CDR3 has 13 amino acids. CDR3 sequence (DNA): TGTGCCAGCAGCGCAGACGCGAATGAAAAACTGTTTTTT. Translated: CASSADANEKLFF.

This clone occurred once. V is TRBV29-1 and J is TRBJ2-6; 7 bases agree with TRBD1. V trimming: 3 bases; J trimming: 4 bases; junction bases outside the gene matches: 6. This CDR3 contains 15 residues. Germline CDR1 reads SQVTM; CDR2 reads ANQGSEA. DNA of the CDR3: TGCAGCGTTGAGAACAGGGGACCCGGGGCCAACGTCCTGACTTTC. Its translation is CSVENRGPGANVLTF.

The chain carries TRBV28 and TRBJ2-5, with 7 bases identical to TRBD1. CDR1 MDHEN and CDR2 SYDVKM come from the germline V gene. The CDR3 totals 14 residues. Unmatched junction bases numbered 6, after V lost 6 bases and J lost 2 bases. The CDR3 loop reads CASSHWDRQETQYF. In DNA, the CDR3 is TGTGCCAGCAGCCATTGGGACAGACAAGAGACCCAGTACTTC. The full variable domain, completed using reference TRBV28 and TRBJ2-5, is DVKVTQSSRYLVKRTGEKVFLECVQDMDHENMFWYRQDPGLGLRLIYFSYDVKMKEKGDIPEGYSVSREKKERFSLILESASTNQTSMYLCASSHWDRQETQYFGPGTRLLVL.

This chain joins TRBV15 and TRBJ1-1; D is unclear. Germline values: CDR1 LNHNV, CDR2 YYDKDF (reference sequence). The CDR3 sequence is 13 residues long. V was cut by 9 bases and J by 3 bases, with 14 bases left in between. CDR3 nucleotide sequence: TGTGCCACTAGAGGGATTATGGACACTGAAGCTTTCTTT. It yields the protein CATRGIMDTEAFF.

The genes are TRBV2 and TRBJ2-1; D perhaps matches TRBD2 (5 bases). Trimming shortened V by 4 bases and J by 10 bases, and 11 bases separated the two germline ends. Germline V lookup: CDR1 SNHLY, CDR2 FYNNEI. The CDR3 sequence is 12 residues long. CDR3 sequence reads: CASSVKLAEQFF. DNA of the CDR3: TGTGCCAGCAGTGTTAAGCTAGCCGAGCAGTTCTTC.

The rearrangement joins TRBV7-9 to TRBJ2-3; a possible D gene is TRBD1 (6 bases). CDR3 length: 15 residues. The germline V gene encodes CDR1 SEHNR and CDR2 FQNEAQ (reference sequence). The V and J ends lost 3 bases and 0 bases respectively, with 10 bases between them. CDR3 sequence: CASSFPDRSTDTQYF. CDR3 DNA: TGTGCCAGCAGCTTTCCGGACAGAAGCACAGATACGCAGTATTTT.

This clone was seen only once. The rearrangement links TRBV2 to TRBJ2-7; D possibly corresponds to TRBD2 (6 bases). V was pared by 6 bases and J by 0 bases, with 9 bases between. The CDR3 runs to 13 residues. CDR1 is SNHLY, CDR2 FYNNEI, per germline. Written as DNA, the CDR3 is TGTGCCAGCAGATCGGGGGACTCCTACGAGCAGTACTTC. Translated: CASRSGDSYEQYF.

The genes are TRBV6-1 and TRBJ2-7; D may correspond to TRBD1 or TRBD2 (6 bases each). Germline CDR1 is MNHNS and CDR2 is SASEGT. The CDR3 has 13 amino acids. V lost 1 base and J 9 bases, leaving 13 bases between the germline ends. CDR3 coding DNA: TGTGCCAGCAGTGAAGAGGATGGGGGGCTGCAGTACTTC. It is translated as CASSEEDGGLQYF.

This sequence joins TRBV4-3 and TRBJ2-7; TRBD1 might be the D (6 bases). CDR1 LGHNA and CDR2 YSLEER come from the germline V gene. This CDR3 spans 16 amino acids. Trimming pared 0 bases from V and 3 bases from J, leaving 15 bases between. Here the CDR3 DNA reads TGCGCCAGCAGCCAAGATCAGGGGACGAATTACTACGAGCAGTACTTC. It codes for CASSQDQGTNYYEQYF.

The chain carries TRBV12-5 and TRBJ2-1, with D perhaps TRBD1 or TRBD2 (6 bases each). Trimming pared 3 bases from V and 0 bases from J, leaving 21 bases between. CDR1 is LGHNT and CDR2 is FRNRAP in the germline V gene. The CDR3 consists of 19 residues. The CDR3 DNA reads TGTGCTAGTGGTTTCTCCAACGCCGGGGGCCTACTCTCCTACAATGAGCAGTTCTTC. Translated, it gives CASGFSNAGGLLSYNEQFF.

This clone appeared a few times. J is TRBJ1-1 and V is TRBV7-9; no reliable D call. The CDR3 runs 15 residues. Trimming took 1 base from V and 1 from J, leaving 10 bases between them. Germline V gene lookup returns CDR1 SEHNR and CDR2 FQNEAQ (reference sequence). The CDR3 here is CASSLVDRGNTEAFF. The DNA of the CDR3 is TGTGCCAGCAGCTTAGTTGACCGAGGGAACACTGAAGCTTTCTTT.

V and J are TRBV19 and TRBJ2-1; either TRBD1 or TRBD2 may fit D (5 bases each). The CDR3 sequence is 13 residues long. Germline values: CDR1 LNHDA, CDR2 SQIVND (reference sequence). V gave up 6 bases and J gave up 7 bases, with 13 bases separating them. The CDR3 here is CASRDGEGNEQFF. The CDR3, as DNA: TGTGCCAGTAGGGATGGTGAGGGGAATGAGCAGTTCTTC.

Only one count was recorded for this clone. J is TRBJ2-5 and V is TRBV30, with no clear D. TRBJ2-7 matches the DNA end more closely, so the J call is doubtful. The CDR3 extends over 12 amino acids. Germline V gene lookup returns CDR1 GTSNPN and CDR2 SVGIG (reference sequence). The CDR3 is CAWSKTNGEQYF. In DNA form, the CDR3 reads TGTGCCTGGAGTAAAACTAACGGCGAGCAGTACTTC.